Judged by abundance, the clone carrying this TCR beta chain is medium-sized. Its antigen is not identified. Methods used by the authors: Clinicopathological groups supplied CDR3 differences that were used to build a distant-metastasis classifier for papillary thyroid cancer. TCRdb re-clonotyped the PCR reads through MiXCR. The V and J calls and clone size come from TCRdb's table, not from the authors' own analysis. The table shows around 30,000 clones, with 16% occurring only once. Trimming removed 7 bases from V and 6 bases from J, with 19 bases in between. The CDR3 sequence is 14 residues long. This specimen comes from a study of metastatic and nonmetastatic thyroid tumors. Overall study: Patients with malignant and benign thyroid disease provided blood and tumor or nodule tissue, whose repertoires were compared. Broader study findings: Reportedly, malignant thyroid tumors had significantly higher TCR beta diversity than benign nodules, in blood and tumor.

No treatment of any kind had been given to any patient before thyroid surgery. Sequences were obtained from blood. The rearrangement joins TRBV12-3 or TRBV12-4 to TRBJ2-7; D might be TRBD2 (6 bases). The source is a female donor with papillary thyroid cancer or a benign thyroid nodule (not recorded which). Some clones in this sample may be carry-over from other donors' samples. CDR3 region: CASTLRGVGGEQYF. CDR3 in DNA: TGTGCCAGCACACTTAGGGGCGTCGGGGGCGAGCAGTACTTC.